This T cell receptor (beta chain) was sequenced in a study of T-cell memory formation after mild COVID-19. Study information: Clusters were largely donor specific.

In the case of this clonotype: The antigen remains undetermined.

V shed 6 bases and J 4 bases; nucleotides not matched to a gene: 4. This CDR3 region has 12 residues. Germline loops: CDR1 DFQATT, CDR2 SNEGSKA (reference sequence). Each CDR3 protein is one row after TCRdb ran MiXCR on the 5' RACE reads. The table records 540,000 or so distinct CDR3 sequences, roughly 22% of them present only once. Study-level points and caveats: Of the contracting clones, CD4+ ones lay mainly in CM and EM, and CD8+ ones in EMRA. Day 15 to 85 contracting clones showed balanced CD4/CD8; later expanders leaned CD4+.

The sequence derives from an adult woman who had mild COVID-19 (a few samples of this study predate the infection). Cell type and time point are not known. Sequenced sample: PBMCs or a T cell subset sorted from them (not recorded which). J is TRBJ1-2 and V is TRBV20-1; TRBD1 matches 8 bases. The CDR3 loop is CSAPDRGYGYTF. The CDR3 bases are TGCAGTGCACCTGACAGGGGCTATGGCTACACCTTC.